The present T cell receptor beta chain was sequenced within a study of T-cell reconstitution after alpha-beta-depleted transplantation in children. Whole-study results and caveats: After transplant, at about two months, alpha-beta T cells were reportedly derived from several hundred expanded graft clones.

With V trimmed by 6 bases and J by 6 bases, 8 bases remained unmatched. The CDR3 is 13 residues long. Looked up from germline, CDR1 is DFQATT and CDR2 is SNEGSKA (reference sequence). A word on this clonotype: Its matching antigen is unknown.

Molecular barcoding with unique molecular identifiers was used for the TCRbeta library. Via MiXCR, TCRdb re-called the PCR reads, giving one row per CDR3 protein. In the table there are fewer than 750,000 distinct CDR3 sequences, 27% of which are singletons. The sample consisted of PBMCs, taken before TCRalphabeta/CD19-depleted stem cell transplant. This receptor was identified in a boy in the first two years of life with Wiskott-Aldrich syndrome, due to receive a stem cell transplant. The chain is built from TRBV20-1 and TRBJ2-3; 8 positions match TRBD1. The CDR3 bases are TGCAGTGCCGGGACAGGTGGGCTGGATACGCAGTATTTT. As protein: CSAGTGGLDTQYF.